Listed here are 32 T cell receptor beta chains from one sample, sequenced in a study of T cell changes during pregnancy in multiple sclerosis. Using immunoSEQ multiplex PCR, the repertoire was profiled, and TCRdb retains in-frame clones only, with some absent. The sample includes 30,000 to 45,000 clones, 85% to 95% of them seen just once. The sample was PBMCs (not recorded whether the cells were cultured). The receptor set was obtained from a female donor with multiple sclerosis, enrolled in a pregnancy study.

The gene calls are TRBV5-1 and TRBJ2-7; weak D call: TRBD1 (5 bases). CDR3 length: 15 residues. The germline V gene has CDR1 SGHRS and CDR2 YFSETQ. V lost 4 bases and J lost 3, with 17 bases in between. This CDR3 reads CASSLVADRNYEQYF. The CDR3 DNA reads TGCGCCAGCAGCCTGGTCGCTGACAGAAACTACGAGCAGTACTTC. Based on the CDR3 plus reference TRBV5-1 and TRBJ2-7, the full variable domain is KAGVTQTPRYLIKTRGQQVTLSCSPISGHRSVSWYQQTPGQGLQFLFEYFSETQRNKGNFPGRFSGRQFSNSRSEMNVSTLELGDSALYLCASSLVADRNYEQYFGPGTRLTVT.

The chain uses TRBV10-2 and TRBJ2-7; 10 bases fit TRBD2. Germline V gene data show CDR1 as WSHSY and CDR2 as SAAADI. Trimming removed 3 bases from V and 7 bases from J; junction bases left unmatched: 9. The CDR3 runs 15 residues. The CDR3 DNA reads as TGCGCCAGCAGTGATGGGGCTAGCGGGAGCGGAGAGCAGTACTTC. It codes for CASSDGASGSGEQYF.

The sample holds one count of this clone. V and J are TRBV6-8 and TRBJ1-5; D is undetermined. CDR1 is MNHGY and CDR2 is SAAAGT in the germline V gene. The V end was cut by 4 bases, the J end by 5 bases, with 9 bases between. This CDR3 contains 13 residues. CDR3 protein: CASSSGSDQPQHF. The CDR3 nucleotides read TGTGCCAGCAGTTCCGGGAGCGATCAGCCCCAGCATTTT.

With regard to this clone: The identical CDR3 is also encoded by other nucleotide sequences in the sample. The chain has TRBV25-1 and TRBJ1-2; possible D gene TRBD1, 5 bases. The germline CDR1 and CDR2 sequences are MGHDK and SYGVNS. The CDR3 runs to 13 residues. Trimming pared 2 bases from V and 5 bases from J, leaving 9 bases between. The CDR3 here is CASSEGGLYGYTF. As DNA, the CDR3 is TGTGCCAGCAGTGAAGGGGGGTTGTATGGCTACACCTTC.

This chain links TRBV5-1 with TRBJ1-2; possibly TRBD1 for D (5 bases). The ends were cut back, 0 bases at V and 4 bases at J, with 16 bases in the middle. The CDR3 is 16 residues long. The germline CDR1 and CDR2 sequences are SGHRS and YFSETQ. CDR3 in DNA: TGCGCCAGCAGCTTGGTCCGGGGCCCGGGCGGCTATGGCTACACCTTC. This codes for CASSLVRGPGGYGYTF.

This rearrangement joins TRBV4-1 to TRBJ1-1; D is undetermined. V was clipped by 1 base and J by 1 base, with 10 bases between them. Germline V lookup: CDR1 MGHRA, CDR2 YSYEKL. The CDR3 is made up of 15 amino acids. In DNA, the CDR3 is TGCGCCAGCAGCCAAGTGGACCACCCGAACACTGAAGCTTTCTTT. Residues: CASSQVDHPNTEAFF.

The rearrangement links TRBV2 to TRBJ1-1, with a weak D call TRBD1 (6 bases). CDR3 length: 14 amino acids. V dropped 6 bases and J dropped 1 base, with 12 bases sitting between them. Germline lookup yields CDR1 SNHLY and CDR2 FYNNEI. CDR3 in DNA: TGTGCCAGCAGCGACAGGCCCGGGAACACTGAAGCTTTCTTT. It is translated as CASSDRPGNTEAFF. The variable domain in full, completed from reference TRBV2 and TRBJ1-1, reads EPEVTQTPSHQVTQMGQEVILRCVPISNHLYFYWYRQILGQKVEFLVSFYNNEISEKSEIFDDQFSVERPDGSNFTLKIRSTKLEDSAMYFCASSDRPGNTEAFFGQGTRLTVV.

The V call is TRBV11-1, the J call TRBJ2-7, with TRBD1 identical over 8 bases. With V trimmed by 11 bases and J by 5 bases, 8 bases remained unmatched. Per germline, CDR1 SGHAT and CDR2 FQDESV (reference sequence). This CDR3 has 12 residues. The CDR3 bases are TGTGCCTCAGCGACAGGGGTCCACGAGCAGTACTTC. Amino acid sequence: CASATGVHEQYF.

The J gene is TRBJ2-3, the V gene TRBV6-1, with D tentatively TRBD2 (6 bases). Germline CDR1 is MNHNS and CDR2 is SASEGT. The CDR3 is 18 residues long. V was pared by 3 bases and J by 0 bases, with 19 bases between. As DNA, the CDR3 is TGTGCCAGCAGTGACGCTAGCGCGACAGTCCCTAGCACAGATACGCAGTATTTT. Its protein is CASSDASATVPSTDTQYF.

The rearrangement uses TRBV6-5 and TRBJ1-5, with unresolved D. The CDR3 consists of 13 residues. The ends were cut back, 4 bases at V and 2 bases at J, with 6 bases in the middle. Germline lookup yields CDR1 MNHEY and CDR2 SVGAGI. The CDR3 region has the DNA TGTGCCAGCAGTTGGAAGGGCAATCAGCCCCAGCATTTT. Its translation: CASSWKGNQPQHF.

About this clone: This same CDR3 is encoded by further DNA sequences in the sample. This sequence joins TRBV30 and TRBJ2-5; no clear D gene. V shed 2 bases and J shed 0 bases, with 4 bases lying between them. The CDR3 loop spans 12 amino acids. CDR1 GTSNPN and CDR2 SVGIG come from the germline V gene (reference sequence). Here the CDR3 DNA reads TGTGCCTGGAGTCGGGACCAAGAGACCCAGTACTTC. Its protein is CAWSRDQETQYF.

V is TRBV27 and J is TRBJ1-2, with TRBD1 matching over 7 bases. The CDR3 spans 15 residues. From germline, CDR1 is MNHEY and CDR2 SMNVEV (reference sequence). V lost 2 bases and J lost 0; bases outside the gene matches: 3. The CDR3 DNA reads TGTGCCAGCAGTTTAATAGGGACAGCTAACTATGGCTACACCTTC. Encoded protein: CASSLIGTANYGYTF.

The sample holds one count of this clone. The V call is TRBV4-3, the J call TRBJ2-1; D tentatively reads TRBD1 or TRBD2 (5 bases each). Germline V lookup: CDR1 LGHNA, CDR2 YSLEER. The CDR3 consists of 15 residues. V was cut by 0 bases and J by 8 bases, with 14 bases left in between. The CDR3 DNA reads as TGCGCCAGCAGCCAAGATGCCGAGGGGCCCGATGAGCAGTTCTTC. This gives the protein CASSQDAEGPDEQFF.

This clone was detected only a few times. The gene calls are TRBV19 and TRBJ1-2; 11 bases align to TRBD1. The germline gives CDR1 LNHDA, CDR2 SQIVND (reference sequence). This CDR3 has 16 residues. The junction had 9 bases not matched to a gene; V was cut back by 5 bases and J by 4 bases. The CDR3 DNA reads TGTGCCAGTAGTCCTCTGGACAGGGGGCGCCTCTATGGCTACACCTTC. This encodes CASSPLDRGRLYGYTF.

The CDR3 sequence: CASKRAELSTGELFF. The CDR3 nucleotides read TGTGCCAGCAAGAGGGCCGAGCTGTCCACCGGGGAGCTGTTTTTT. The rearrangement links TRBV6-1 to TRBJ2-2; TRBD2 might be the D (5 bases). V was shortened by 7 bases and J by 4 bases, with 16 bases between the two germline ends. This CDR3 is 15 amino acids long. Germline CDR1 and CDR2: MNHNS and SASEGT.

V gene TRBV7-8 combines with J gene TRBJ1-4, with D uncertain. Germline assignment: CDR1 SGHVS and CDR2 FQNEAQ. The V end was cut by 7 bases, the J end by 4 bases, with 10 bases between. The CDR3 is 13 amino acids. CDR3 nucleotides: TGTGCCAGCACCCTCGGATATAATGAAAAACTGTTTTTT. Translated: CASTLGYNEKLFF.

This clone was counted between two and nine times. The chain is built from TRBV6-1 and TRBJ2-7; TRBD2 aligns across 8 bases. The CDR3 runs 15 residues. The V gene end was trimmed by 5 bases and the J gene end by 1 base; junction bases not matched to a gene: 7. CDR1 and CDR2 (germline): MNHNS, SASEGT. The CDR3 DNA follows: TGTGCCAGCAGTACCGAAGCTAGCGGGTCCTACGAGCAGTACTTC. Translation gives CASSTEASGSYEQYF.

The rearrangement uses TRBV7-2 and TRBJ2-5; 11 bases map to TRBD2. V was pared by 5 bases and J by 3 bases, with 17 bases of the junction left unmatched. Germline V gives CDR1 SGHTA, CDR2 FQGNSA. The CDR3 runs 19 residues. The CDR3 sequence is CASSLMDPGLAAVKETQYF. CDR3 coding DNA: TGTGCCAGCAGCCTTATGGACCCGGGACTAGCGGCCGTTAAAGAGACCCAGTACTTC.

This clone has only one observation. The V gene is TRBV4-1, the J gene TRBJ2-7; TRBD1 matches 9 bases. The trim removed 1 base at V and 2 bases at J, leaving 0 bases unmatched. Germline-derived CDR1 and CDR2 are MGHRA and YSYEKL. There are 14 residues in the CDR3. As DNA, the CDR3 is TGCGCCAGCAGCCAAGGACAGGGGGCCTACGAGCAGTACTTC. Translating gives CASSQGQGAYEQYF.

The rearrangement uses TRBV10-1 and TRBJ1-1; a weak D match, TRBD1 (5 bases). CDR3 length: 12 amino acids. Between the trimmed V and J ends, which lost 11 bases and 4 bases, there was a span of 14 bases. CDR1 and CDR2 from the germline V gene are WNHNN and SYGVQD (reference sequence). Here the CDR3 reads CAGPCRGTEAFF. DNA of the CDR3: TGCGCCGGCCCTTGTAGGGGCACTGAAGCTTTCTTT.

The J gene is TRBJ1-2, the V gene TRBV27, with D tentatively TRBD1 (5 bases). Trimming removed 8 bases from V and 6 bases from J, with 13 bases in between. There are 12 residues in the CDR3. The germline V gene encodes CDR1 MNHEY and CDR2 SMNVEV (reference sequence). CDR3 amino acids: CASWGGGNGYTF. The DNA for the CDR3 is TGTGCCAGCTGGGGGGGTGGGAATGGCTACACCTTC.

The chain couples TRBV7-9 to TRBJ1-4, with 7 bases that match TRBD1. CDR1 and CDR2 from the germline V gene are SEHNR and FQNEAQ (reference sequence). CDR3 length: 16 residues. The V gene end was trimmed by 7 bases and the J gene end by 0 bases; junction bases not matched to a gene: 8. The chain's CDR3 is CASTWTDRATNEKLFF. The CDR3 nucleotides read TGTGCCAGCACGTGGACCGACAGGGCAACTAATGAAAAACTGTTTTTT.

CDR3: CASRMTGGGSPQHF. CDR3 coding DNA: TGTGCCAGCAGGATGACAGGGGGCGGTTCGCCCCAGCATTTT. The V call is TRBV28, the J call TRBJ1-5, with 10 bases aligning to TRBD1. Germline loops: CDR1 MDHEN, CDR2 SYDVKM. This CDR3 comprises 14 residues. Losses at the gene ends were 6 bases for V and 9 bases for J; bases not matched to a gene: 8.

The gene calls are TRBV7-9 and TRBJ1-3; D is perhaps TRBD1 (6 bases). The V and J ends lost 1 base and 0 bases respectively, with 16 bases between them. In germline, CDR1 is SEHNR, CDR2 FQNEAQ (reference sequence). This CDR3 has 18 amino acids. CDR3 coding DNA: TGTGCCAGCAGCTTAGGCAGGGGAGGGGGTTACTCTGGAAACACCATATATTTT. It specifies CASSLGRGGGYSGNTIYF. The entire variable domain, with the rest obtained from reference TRBV7-9 and TRBJ1-3, is as follows: DTGVSQNPRHKITKRGQNVTFRCDPISEHNRLYWYRQTLGQGPEFLTYFQNEAQLEKSRLLSDRFSAERPKGSFSTLEIQRTEQGDSAMYLCASSLGRGGGYSGNTIYFGEGSWLTVV.

V usage is TRBV6-5 and J usage is TRBJ2-3; 7 bases align to TRBD2. V lost 6 bases to trimming and J lost 0 bases; unmatched junction nucleotides: 6. This CDR3 region has 15 residues. Germline V CDR1 and CDR2: MNHEY, SVGAGI. The chain's CDR3 is CASSLGGKSTDTQYF. CDR3 DNA sequence: TGTGCCAGCAGCTTGGGGGGGAAAAGCACAGATACGCAGTATTTT.

This clone has only a few counts. The chain couples TRBV19 to TRBJ2-7; 8 bases are a match to TRBD1. This CDR3 has 12 residues. With V trimmed by 9 bases and J by 5 bases, 6 bases remained unmatched. The germline V gene encodes CDR1 LNHDA and CDR2 SQIVND (reference sequence). Here the CDR3 reads CARDSDRDEQYF. The CDR3 DNA sequence: TGTGCCAGGGACTCGGACAGGGACGAGCAGTACTTC.

A single count supports this clone. This sequence joins TRBV10-1 and TRBJ2-5, with TRBD1 identical over 10 bases. This CDR3 comprises 15 residues. The germline CDR1 and CDR2 sequences are WNHNN and SYGVQD (reference sequence). With V trimmed by 6 bases and J by 3 bases, 7 bases remained unmatched. The CDR3 spells CASSPEGTGEETQYF. The CDR3, as DNA: TGCGCCAGCAGCCCAGAGGGGACAGGGGAAGAGACCCAGTACTTC.

V usage is TRBV19 and J usage is TRBJ2-7; 8 positions agree with TRBD2. V lost 8 bases and J lost 3; bases outside the gene matches: 9. The germline V gene encodes CDR1 LNHDA and CDR2 SQIVND (reference sequence). The CDR3 totals 14 residues. CDR3 residues: CASSIAGKVYEQYF. The CDR3 DNA sequence: TGTGCCAGTTCAATAGCGGGAAAGGTCTACGAGCAGTACTTC.

This chain uses TRBV12-5 with TRBJ2-7; 10 bases fit TRBD2. After removal of 10 bases from V and 5 bases from J, the junction contained 5 bases not matched to a gene. In germline, CDR1 is LGHNT, CDR2 FRNRAP. The CDR3 loop spans 12 amino acids. CDR3 sequence: CATKGLANEQYF. For the CDR3, the DNA is TGTGCTACCAAGGGACTAGCGAACGAGCAGTACTTC.

This chain joins TRBV7-8 and TRBJ1-2; tentatively, D is TRBD1 (6 bases). Germline lookup yields CDR1 SGHVS and CDR2 FQNEAQ. Trimming removed 2 bases at V and 8 bases at J, with 12 bases between. There are 13 residues in the CDR3. The CDR3 DNA reads TGTGCCAGCAGCTTATTCCGGACAGAAGGCTACACCTTC. Residues: CASSLFRTEGYTF.

The chain carries TRBV27 and TRBJ2-2, with D perhaps matching TRBD2 (5 bases). Germline CDR1 and CDR2: MNHEY and SMNVEV (reference sequence). CDR3 length: 21 residues. With 4 bases removed from V and 7 bases from J, the gap between germline ends came to 34 bases. The CDR3 DNA is TGTGCCAGCAGTTCCTCCATCGACAACCCCGTCCGAAACTACGAGGGCGGGGAGCTGTTTTTT. This codes for CASSSSIDNPVRNYEGGELFF.

The rearrangement joins TRBV6-6 to TRBJ2-7, with D possibly matching TRBD2 (5 bases). The CDR3 totals 13 residues. CDR1 MNHNY and CDR2 SVGAGI come from the germline V gene (reference sequence). The V gene lost 6 bases and the J gene lost 9 bases, with 18 bases spanning the gap. Here the CDR3 DNA reads TGTGCCAGCAGAGAGGACGAGGCAAGCGGGCAGTACTTC. This encodes CASREDEASGQYF.